One and the same sample provided the 24 T cell receptor beta chains below, sequenced in a study of blood T cell repertoires in COVID-19. Using immunoSEQ multiplex PCR, the repertoire was profiled, and TCRdb retains in-frame clones only, with some absent. The table shows about 200,000 clones, with roughly 78% occurring only once. Sequencing used peripheral blood. The receptor set was obtained from a woman over 75 with active or convalescent COVID-19.

This chain connects TRBV2 to TRBJ2-2; D is unclear. The germline V and J ends were trimmed by 6 bases and 2 bases, with 4 bases remaining between them. Germline V gene lookup returns CDR1 SNHLY and CDR2 FYNNEI. The CDR3 is made up of 12 amino acids. CDR3 region: CASSVNTGELFF. CDR3 nucleotide sequence: TGTGCCAGCAGCGTAAACACCGGGGAGCTGTTTTTT.

The J gene is TRBJ2-7, the V gene TRBV19; TRBD1 might be the D (5 bases). Trimming left V 5 bases short and J 6 bases short, with 20 bases between. Germline V gene lookup returns CDR1 LNHDA and CDR2 SQIVND (reference sequence). The CDR3 has 15 amino acids. In DNA form, the CDR3 reads TGTGCCAGTAGTGGGCATGCAGGGAAGGCGACCGAGCAGTACTTC. It is translated as CASSGHAGKATEQYF.

Concerning this clone: Other DNA sequences in this sample translate to the same CDR3. The CDR3, as DNA: TGCGCCAGCAGCCGAACAGGGGGCGAAGAAAAACTGTTTTTT. Protein: CASSRTGGEEKLFF. This sequence joins TRBV5-1 and TRBJ1-4, with 9 positions matching TRBD1. After removal of 4 bases from V and 8 bases from J, the junction contained 6 bases not matched to a gene. Germline values: CDR1 SGHRS, CDR2 YFSETQ. The CDR3 totals 14 residues.

V usage is TRBV5-1 and J usage is TRBJ2-5; D perhaps matches TRBD1 (6 bases). The CDR3 consists of 14 residues. Trimming removed 8 bases at V and 4 bases at J, with 18 bases between. Germline V gives CDR1 SGHRS, CDR2 YFSETQ. CDR3 in DNA: TGCGCCAGGAGGAGCCACAGGGCGGGAGAGACCCAGTACTTC. Translating gives CARRSHRAGETQYF.

V is TRBV15 and J is TRBJ2-1; D is undetermined. Germline lookup yields CDR1 LNHNV and CDR2 YYDKDF (reference sequence). The V end lost 0 bases, the J end lost 10 bases, and 10 bases lay between the germline ends. CDR3 length: 13 amino acids. CDR3 nucleotides: TGTGCCACCAGCAGAGATACTCTCGAAGAGCAGTTCTTC. Translation gives CATSRDTLEEQFF.

The chain is built from TRBV6-5 and TRBJ2-3, with D unresolved. V was cut by 4 bases and J by 4 bases, with 12 bases left in between. Germline values: CDR1 MNHEY, CDR2 SVGAGI. CDR3 length: 14 residues. CDR3 loop: CASSSMAAADTQYF. For the CDR3, the DNA is TGTGCCAGCAGTTCGATGGCGGCAGCAGATACGCAGTATTTT.

This clone was recorded only once. This chain uses TRBV18 with TRBJ1-2; 7 positions agree with TRBD1. The V and J ends lost 5 bases and 8 bases, in that order; junction bases with no gene match: 11. This CDR3 has 14 amino acids. Germline values: CDR1 KGHSH, CDR2 LQKENI. CDR3 protein: CASSAGTDPTGYTF. The CDR3 nucleotides read TGTGCCAGCTCAGCCGGGACAGACCCGACGGGCTACACCTTC.

This clone appeared once. The CDR3 reads CASSLNRVTNEKLFF. CDR3 in DNA: TGTGCCAGCAGCCTAAACAGGGTGACTAATGAAAAACTGTTTTTT. The rearrangement links TRBV7-2 to TRBJ1-4; D possibly corresponds to TRBD1 (6 bases). V was cut by 5 bases and J by 2 bases, with 12 bases left in between. Germline V gives CDR1 SGHTA, CDR2 FQGNSA. The CDR3 totals 15 residues.

This rearrangement joins TRBV3-1 (or the pseudogene TRBV3-2) to TRBJ2-7, with 7 nucleotides matching TRBD1. Germline CDR1 LGHDT, CDR2 YNNKEL (reference sequence). Losses at the gene ends were 6 bases for V and 5 bases for J; bases not matched to a gene: 13. The CDR3 spans 15 residues. CDR3 amino acids: CASRDTQGPPDEQYF. The DNA of the CDR3 is TGTGCCAGCAGGGATACACAGGGGCCGCCTGACGAGCAGTACTTC.

The chain couples TRBV5-1 to TRBJ2-3; 9 bases match TRBD1. Germline V gives CDR1 SGHRS, CDR2 YFSETQ. V shed 2 bases and J 3 bases; nucleotides not matched to a gene: 4. The CDR3 is 15 amino acids. The CDR3 sequence: CASSLTGGATDTQYF. The CDR3 nucleotides read TGCGCCAGCAGCTTAACAGGGGGCGCAACAGATACGCAGTATTTT.

The chain links TRBV29-1 to TRBJ1-4, with a possible D match to TRBD1 (6 bases). Between the trimmed V and J ends, which lost 7 bases and 5 bases, there was a span of 11 bases. The CDR3 runs 12 residues. Germline assignment: CDR1 SQVTM and CDR2 ANQGSEA. The CDR3 region is CSAQGENEKLFF. The CDR3 DNA reads as TGCAGCGCACAGGGAGAGAATGAAAAACTGTTTTTT.

This rearrangement joins TRBV19 to TRBJ1-5; 8 bases are a match to TRBD1. Germline loops: CDR1 LNHDA, CDR2 SQIVND (reference sequence). After removal of 5 bases from V and 6 bases from J, the junction contained 3 bases not matched to a gene. The CDR3 covers 13 residues. Here the CDR3 DNA reads TGTGCCAGTAGTGCCGACAGGGGTCAGCCCCAGCATTTT. Protein: CASSADRGQPQHF.

The genes are TRBV12-3 or TRBV12-4 and TRBJ1-3; unclear D gene. CDR3 length: 12 amino acids. Trimming removed 6 bases at V and 8 bases at J, with 11 bases between. The CDR3 is CASSPDLYTIYF. The CDR3 DNA reads as TGTGCCAGCAGCCCCGACTTGTACACCATATATTTT.

This clone was seen a few times. CDR3 sequence: CASSLVAGAGTGELFF. CDR3 nucleotides: TGTGCCAGCAGCTTAGTAGCGGGGGCGGGGACCGGGGAGCTGTTTTTT. The V gene is TRBV7-7, the J gene TRBJ2-2; 9 bases map to TRBD2. The junction had 5 bases not matched to a gene; V was cut back by 1 base and J by 5 bases. Looked up from germline, CDR1 is SSHAT and CDR2 is FNYEAQ (reference sequence). This CDR3 region has 16 residues.

V and J are TRBV21-1 and TRBJ1-2; the D call of TRBD1 is as the table states it, not checked on the DNA. TRBV21-1 is deemed a pseudogene. The CDR3 totals 15 residues. CDR3 DNA sequence: TGTGCCAGCAGCAAATGGGACAGGGTTTGTTATGGCTACACCTTC. Protein: CASSKWDRVCYGYTF.

This clone was detected a few times. The rearrangement uses TRBV3-1 (or the pseudogene TRBV3-2) and TRBJ2-2; 8 bases are a match to TRBD1. Unmatched junction bases numbered 6, after V lost 4 bases and J lost 8 bases. CDR1 and CDR2 (germline): LGHDT, YNNKEL (reference sequence). This CDR3 spans 14 amino acids. CDR3 protein: CASSPQGARGELFF. CDR3 coding DNA: TGTGCCAGCAGCCCCCAGGGGGCGAGGGGGGAGCTGTTTTTT.

The rearrangement joins TRBV27 to TRBJ1-1; 7 nucleotides line up with TRBD1. CDR1 and CDR2 (germline): MNHEY, SMNVEV (reference sequence). The trim removed 8 bases at V and 1 base at J, leaving 7 bases unmatched. The CDR3 totals 14 residues. The DNA of the CDR3 is TGTGCCAGCCCCGGACAGGACCGGAACACTGAAGCTTTCTTT. Translation gives CASPGQDRNTEAFF.

This chain connects TRBV7-2 to TRBJ1-1; no clear D. Looked up from germline, CDR1 is SGHTA and CDR2 is FQGNSA. The V and J ends lost 2 bases and 1 base respectively, with 5 bases between them. The CDR3 extends over 13 amino acids. CDR3 sequence: CASSLSQNTEAFF. The CDR3 nucleotides read TGTGCCAGCAGCTTATCACAGAACACTGAAGCTTTCTTT. The full variable domain, completed using reference TRBV7-2 and TRBJ1-1, is GAGVSQSPSNKVTEKGKDVELRCDPISGHTALYWYRQSLGQGLEFLIYFQGNSAPDKSGLPSDRFSAERTGGSVSTLTIQRTQQEDSAVYLCASSLSQNTEAFFGQGTRLTVV.

The chain employs TRBV28 and TRBJ1-2; 7 bases agree with TRBD1. This CDR3 contains 18 residues. Looked up from germline, CDR1 is MDHEN and CDR2 is SYDVKM. The ends lost 4 bases at V and 4 bases at J; junction bases unmatched: 18. The CDR3: CASSSTLGTAKGGYGYTF. DNA of the CDR3: TGTGCCAGCAGTTCCACACTCGGGACAGCCAAAGGTGGCTATGGCTACACCTTC.

The chain combines TRBV5-6 with TRBJ2-2; 7 nucleotides agree with TRBD1. Germline trimming cut 4 bases from V and 1 base from J; bases unmatched to any gene: 4. The germline V gene encodes CDR1 SGHDT and CDR2 YYEEEE. The CDR3 sequence is 15 residues long. The DNA of the CDR3 is TGTGCCAGCAGCCCGACAGGGAGGAACACCGGGGAGCTGTTTTTT. Translated: CASSPTGRNTGELFF.

V gene TRBV19 combines with J gene TRBJ2-3, with 8 positions matching TRBD2. Trimming removed 2 bases from V and 4 bases from J; junction bases left unmatched: 8. The CDR3 runs to 16 residues. Germline CDR1 and CDR2: LNHDA and SQIVND (reference sequence). CDR3 nucleotides: TGTGCCAGTAGTATATGGGCGGGGGGAGTTCCAGATACGCAGTATTTT. Encoded protein: CASSIWAGGVPDTQYF.

CDR3 protein: CASSHPGQGYEQYF. The CDR3 region has the DNA TGTGCCAGCAGCCATCCGGGACAGGGCTACGAGCAGTACTTC. The chain uses TRBV5-4 and TRBJ2-7; 9 bases agree with TRBD1. The V gene's germline CDR1 is SGHNT and CDR2 YYREEE (reference sequence). With 4 bases clipped from V and 3 bases from J, the junction kept 5 bases outside the gene matches. The CDR3 runs 14 residues.

The rearrangement links TRBV4-2 to TRBJ1-1; D possibly corresponds to TRBD1 (5 bases). The CDR3 contains 16 residues. The germline V and J ends were trimmed by 1 base and 0 bases, with 12 bases remaining between them. Germline V gene data show CDR1 as LGHNA and CDR2 as YNFKEQ. The CDR3 DNA follows: TGTGCCAGCAGCCAAGGTTGGACGGACATGAACACTGAAGCTTTCTTT. Protein product: CASSQGWTDMNTEAFF.

The chain employs TRBV24-1 and TRBJ1-6; D is perhaps TRBD1 (5 bases). The germline CDR1 and CDR2 sequences are KGHDR and SFDVKD. The CDR3 extends over 14 amino acids. Trimming pared 6 bases from V and 10 bases from J, leaving 15 bases between. The CDR3 spells CATSKYRSSSPLHF. In nucleotides, the CDR3 is TGTGCCACCAGTAAATACAGGAGCTCCTCACCCCTCCACTTT.